Below, one TCR beta chain is given with its context. The specificity of this receptor is unknown. Base qualities are not at hand, and no much larger clone is one base apart. What the time point label conveys for this sample: baseline before first vaccination. Samples from vaccinated people were obtained from the UK trials COV001 and COV002, which included a single-blind randomized controlled phase 2/3 trial of AZD1222 (ChAdOx1 nCoV-19) in healthy adults. For TCRbeta chain sequencing, PBMC samples were collected from trial participants at day 0 and at day 28 after the second dose. The data are from a study of T cell responses to AZD1222 COVID-19 vaccine (dated by TCRdb to 2020 to 2023). For the study in its entirety: AZD1222 recipients with second doses at about 4 weeks or about 12 weeks were pooled, because spike-specific TCR depth and breadth did not differ between schedules. TCR sequencing covered some 250 trial participants: 200 to 220 given two doses of AZD1222 and 26 given two doses of MenACWY control vaccine. Trial participants were enrolled by age into 18-55, 56-69 and 70-plus year subgroups, with approximately 150, 28 and 58 TCR-sequenced participants respectively.

The CDR3 regions of human TCRbeta chains were analyzed by immunosequencing. The published analysis was carried out like this. Repertoire TCRs were matched against a reference library of SARS-CoV-2-specific TCRs generated with the MIRA antigen-specificity platform. Breadth meant the fraction of unique TCRs that were SARS-CoV-2-associated, whereas depth meant the fraction of total T cells that were SARS-CoV-2-associated. Using the MIRA data, each spike-specific TCR was mapped to the spike region that the TCR reacts to and placed in a CD4 or CD8 class. Log10-transformed breadth and depth values were compared by one-way ANOVA with Sidak's multiple comparisons tests. TCRdb took over this immuneACCESS table, retaining in-frame rearrangements with V and J assigned. Such tables are incomplete; in checked studies, under half of the missing clones stem from an unresolved V gene, and the remainder is unexplained. The V and J calls and clone size were taken over from that table, and D and trimming were inferred from the DNA. The sample table contains 95,000 to 150,000 clones; only one count was recorded for roughly 92% of them. Around 1.7% of the sample is taken by the ten largest.

The paper's findings and limits, for the study overall: Only six AZD1222 recipients were SARS-CoV-2 seropositive at baseline, limiting conclusions about previously exposed vaccinees. Most participants were white British and females outnumbered males, and the authors suggested that clonal diversity may have been underestimated. Epitopes outside the regions mutated in the B.1.351 and B.1.1.7 variants were reportedly recognized by nearly half of the unique spike-specific TCRs. In the small 56-69-year group, the increase in depth fell short of significance, most likely because of low power. A significant rise in spike-specific TCR breadth and depth was observed after two AZD1222 doses relative to day 0 and relative to MenACWY recipients. The whole spike protein was spanned by vaccine-associated CD4 TCRs, and dominant responses were seen in regions 160-218 and 743-854. No day 14 peak-response samples were available, so repertoires were characterized only after the peak T cell response.

Trimming removed 3 bases from V and 2 bases from J; the gene matches leave 9 bases unexplained. Including the terminal cysteine and phenylalanine, the CDR3 comprises 16 residues. Left in the record is the CDR3 DNA by itself, 48 bases read in frame from the first base. Via the germline V gene, CDR1 is LGHNA and CDR2 YSLEER. The chain links TRBV4-3 with TRBJ1-1, with TRBD1 matching 7 junction bases. The source was peripheral blood, collected on day 0 of AZD1222 vaccination. The sequence came from an adult in good health. The CDR3 in this case is CASSQNPGTVNTEAFF. The DNA is as follows: TGCGCCAGCAGCCAGAATCCCGGGACAGTCAACACTGAAGCTTTCTTT.